This TCR beta chain is from a study of T-cell reconstitution after alpha-beta-depleted transplantation in children. CDR1 and CDR2 (germline): SGHRS, YFSETQ. There are 12 residues in the CDR3. Trimming removed 4 bases from V and 6 bases from J, with 8 bases in between. In this sample, this clonotype turned up many times. Preparation of the TCRbeta library involved a method that used unique molecular identifiers. TCRdb re-called the PCR reads through MiXCR, storing one row per CDR3 protein. The data contain 200,000 to 250,000 distinct CDR3 sequences, roughly a tenth of them singletons. The material was PBMCs from the stem cell graft donor, obtained from the stem cell graft. The chain couples TRBV5-1 to TRBJ2-1, with D unresolved. This TCR was recovered from a human donor who donated a stem cell graft to a child with SCID. CDR3: CASSQEGNEQFF. CDR3 DNA: TGCGCCAGCAGCCAGGAAGGCAATGAGCAGTTCTTC.